The 14 T cell receptor beta chains below all came from one sample that was sequenced in a study of graft-versus-host responses after intestinal transplantation. Their antigen targets remain unknown. Using immunoSEQ multiplex PCR, the repertoire was profiled, and TCRdb retains in-frame clones only, with some absent. This table holds about 70,000 clones, 84% found once. The sample was unstimulated CD4+ T cells sorted from spleen or lymph node cells, taken before transplant. These receptors were taken from a human donor who was the organ donor for an intestinal transplant.

This chain connects TRBV10-3 to TRBJ1-4; no firm D call. The CDR3 covers 13 residues. V dropped 7 bases and J dropped 0 bases, with 6 bases sitting between them. Germline V gene data show CDR1 as ENHRY and CDR2 as SYGVKD. CDR3 region: CAIKAATNEKLFF. CDR3 nucleotide sequence: TGTGCCATCAAAGCTGCAACTAATGAAAAACTGTTTTTT.

This sequence joins TRBV11-1 and TRBJ2-3, with TRBD1 as a possible D gene (5 bases). The CDR3 spans 13 residues. Germline V gives CDR1 SGHAT, CDR2 FQDESV (reference sequence). Trimming removed 5 bases at V and 4 bases at J, with 10 bases between. CDR3: CASSLWGPDTQYF. As DNA, the CDR3 is TGTGCCAGCAGCCTCTGGGGCCCAGATACGCAGTATTTT.

The chain recombines TRBV7-8 with TRBJ2-3, with D tentatively TRBD1 (6 bases). Per the germline V gene, CDR1 is SGHVS and CDR2 is FQNEAQ. The CDR3 is made up of 14 amino acids. V gave up 6 bases and J gave up 1 base, with 11 bases separating them. In nucleotides, the CDR3 is TGTGCCAGCAGTAAGGGGGAAGGCACAGATACGCAGTATTTT. It codes for CASSKGEGTDTQYF.

This clone was observed once. V and J are TRBV27 and TRBJ2-3, with TRBD2 matching 14 bases. This CDR3 has 17 residues. V trimming: 2 bases; J trimming: 3 bases; junction bases outside the gene matches: 4. Germline values: CDR1 MNHEY, CDR2 SMNVEV (reference sequence). The CDR3 loop is CASSLRTSGGQTDTQYF. CDR3 sequence (DNA): TGTGCCAGCAGTTTACGGACTAGCGGGGGGCAGACAGATACGCAGTATTTT.

This chain connects TRBV7-9 to TRBJ1-3; D uncertain. Looked up from germline, CDR1 is SEHNR and CDR2 is FQNEAQ (reference sequence). Trimming took off 5 bases at V and 4 bases at J, with 6 bases between the two ends. This CDR3 spans 12 amino acids. Written as DNA, the CDR3 is TGTGCCAGCAGCGCACAGGGAAACACCATATATTTT. Translated: CASSAQGNTIYF.

Here the CDR3 DNA reads TGTGCCAGCACAGCGGTCTCCACAGATACGCAGTATTTT. It is translated as CASTAVSTDTQYF. The gene calls are TRBV6-1 and TRBJ2-3; tentatively, D is TRBD2 (5 bases). CDR3 length equals 13 residues. Germline assignment: CDR1 MNHNS and CDR2 SASEGT. The V end was cut by 7 bases, the J end by 2 bases, with 10 bases between.

The CDR3 is CASSVALLAQEQFF. CDR3 bases: TGTGCCAGCAGCGTAGCTTTGCTAGCGCAAGAGCAGTTCTTC. The rearrangement links TRBV9 to TRBJ2-1; D is possibly TRBD2 (6 bases). V lost 0 bases, J lost 10 bases, and 14 bases lay in between. CDR1 is SGDLS, CDR2 YYNGEE, per germline. CDR3 length: 14 amino acids.

This clone turned up a few times. The J gene is TRBJ1-6, the V gene TRBV28, with D perhaps matching TRBD1 (6 bases). The germline V gene encodes CDR1 MDHEN and CDR2 SYDVKM. This CDR3 has 15 amino acids. V gave up 8 bases and J gave up 9 bases, with 20 bases separating them. CDR3 in amino acids: CASSYPVGQLSPLHF. The CDR3 region has the DNA TGTGCCAGCTCGTACCCCGTAGGACAGCTTTCACCCCTCCACTTT.

The chain is built from TRBV9 and TRBJ1-1; 7 bases agree with TRBD1. V was pared by 4 bases and J by 0 bases, with 15 bases of the junction left unmatched. This CDR3 contains 18 residues. Germline CDR1 and CDR2: SGDLS and YYNGEE. The CDR3 coding sequence is TGTGCCAGCAGCCCAAGTCCCGAGGGGGCGAGGATGAACACTGAAGCTTTCTTT. It translates to CASSPSPEGARMNTEAFF. Complete variable domain (other parts from reference TRBV9 and TRBJ1-1): DSGVTQTPKHLITATGQRVTLRCSPRSGDLSVYWYQQSLDQGLQFLIQYYNGEERAKGNILERFSAQQFPDLHSELNLSSLELGDSALYFCASSPSPEGARMNTEAFFGQGTRLTVV.

This clone was observed a few times. The chain carries TRBV5-8 and TRBJ2-1; D is perhaps TRBD2 (5 bases). Germline V lookup: CDR1 SGHTS, CDR2 YDEGEE. CDR3 size: 15 residues. The V gene lost 3 bases and the J gene lost 0 bases, with 10 bases spanning the gap. The CDR3 region has the DNA TGTGCCAGCAGCTCGAGGGCGATCTCCTACAATGAGCAGTTCTTC. Its translation: CASSSRAISYNEQFF.

The chain joins TRBV11-1 to TRBJ1-6; 9 bases line up with TRBD1. The CDR3 has 15 amino acids. V shed 4 bases and J 7 bases; nucleotides not matched to a gene: 5. Germline V gene sequence: CDR1 SGHAT, CDR2 FQDESV (reference sequence). This CDR3 reads CASSSIQGANSPLHF. CDR3 in DNA: TGTGCCAGCAGCTCTATACAGGGGGCGAATTCACCCCTCCACTTT. Full variable domain (rest looked up from reference TRBV11-1 and TRBJ1-6): EAEVAQSPRYKITEKSQAVAFWCDPISGHATLYWYRQILGQGPELLVQFQDESVVDDSQLPKDRFSAERLKGVDSTLKIQPAELGDSAMYLCASSSIQGANSPLHFGNGTRLTVT.

The rearrangement links TRBV28 to TRBJ1-1; D gene uncertain. Germline V lookup: CDR1 MDHEN, CDR2 SYDVKM. Trimming left V 6 bases short and J 5 bases short, with 10 bases between. CDR3 length equals 12 residues. The CDR3 nucleotides are TGTGCCAGCAGCGAGCGGGGTACTGAAGCTTTCTTT. Protein: CASSERGTEAFF.

The rearrangement joins TRBV25-1 to TRBJ2-1; 7 bases match TRBD1. The J segment lost 4 bases and the V segment lost 6 bases, leaving 6 bases of the junction unmatched. The CDR3 is made up of 14 amino acids. Germline assignment: CDR1 MGHDK and CDR2 SYGVNS. The CDR3 sequence is CASRGQLVYNEQFF. The CDR3 DNA reads TGTGCCAGCAGGGGACAGCTAGTTTACAATGAGCAGTTCTTC.

The chain combines TRBV7-3 with TRBJ2-6; D unresolved. This CDR3 has 15 amino acids. Germline CDR1 and CDR2: SGHTA and FQGTGA. V lost 2 bases, J lost 2 bases, and 7 bases lay in between. The CDR3 reads CASSLFRAGANVLTF. The CDR3, as DNA: TGTGCCAGCAGCTTATTCCGGGCTGGGGCCAACGTCCTGACTTTC.